The source of this TCR beta chain is a study of T-cell reconstitution after alpha-beta-depleted transplantation in children listed by TCRdb under 2016. Some background on the complete study: Using TCR repertoire profiling, the study followed T-cell immune reconstitution in a quantitative way in children after TCRalphabeta/CD19-depleted allogeneic hematopoietic cell transplantation. General conclusions and limits of the study: In some patients, high TCRbeta diversity at day 60 was attributed to recipient T cells and intrathymic progenitors that had survived conditioning. The frequencies of hyperexpanded clones fell over the following months, and after one year, T-cell counts and TCRbeta diversity were mostly attributed to newly produced T cells. About two months after transplant, the apparently early recovery of alphabetaT-cell counts reportedly depended on just several hundred clones that had expanded rapidly and came from non-depleted graft cells.

The library was generated by PCR. Sequencing relied on an Illumina HiSeq 2500. Molecular barcoding was employed in the preparation of TCR libraries, with unique molecular identifiers being used to normalize TCRbeta repertoire quantification. In-frame beta chains were kept once TCRdb had trimmed the public reads at Q25 with fastp and called clones with MiXCR. All rows with the same CDR3 protein become a single entry with the most common DNA and genes. A total of 500,000 to 600,000 distinct CDR3 sequences appear in this sample, roughly 30% of them only once. The ten largest clones add up to about a third of the sample. Notes on this clonotype: It has no known antigen specificity. Nothing much larger sits one base from this clone, and base qualities are not available.

For this chain, trimming is 3 bases at the V end and 6 bases at the J end, and the number of junction bases without a gene match is 5. Counted from cysteine to phenylalanine, this CDR3 has 14 amino acids. Only the CDR3 portion is preserved as DNA: 42 bases, with reading frame beginning at the first base. CDR1 SQVTM and CDR2 ANQGSEA are derived from the germline V gene. What this sample's treatment or condition label stands for: allogeneic hematopoietic cell transplantation with graft depleted of TCRalphabeta T cells and CD19 B cells. The transplant recipients were children given TCRalphabeta/CD19-depleted allogeneic hematopoietic cell grafts.

This receptor chain uses TRBV29-1 and TRBJ2-3, with 11 bases matching TRBD2. The sequenced sample was PBMCs, obtained before TCRalphabeta/CD19-depleted stem cell transplant. The TCR was taken from a boy under three years old with Wiskott-Aldrich syndrome, due to receive a stem cell transplant. The CDR3 region: CSVEIAGGGDTQYF. The nucleotide sequence is TGCAGCGTTGAGATAGCGGGAGGGGGCGATACGCAGTATTTT.